These 18 T cell receptor beta chains came from one sample sequenced in a study of T cell responses to AZD1222 COVID-19 vaccine. TCRdb keeps only in-frame clones here, not all; method: immunoSEQ multiplex PCR. The sample includes about 160,000 clones, 80% to 95% seen only once; the top ten take about 3.2%. The sequences come from peripheral blood, collected 28 days after the second AZD1222 dose. The receptors shown here come from an adult who received the AZD1222 COVID-19 vaccine.

V is TRBV11-3 and J is TRBJ2-3; D not resolved. Germline V gene sequence: CDR1 SGHNT, CDR2 YENEEA. V lost 3 bases and J lost 0, with 4 bases in between. There are 13 residues in the CDR3. The CDR3 DNA sequence: TGTGCCAGCAGCTTCCGGAGCACAGATACGCAGTATTTT. Its protein product is CASSFRSTDTQYF. Together with reference TRBV11-3 and TRBJ2-3, the CDR3 gives the full variable domain: EAGVVQSPRYKIIEKKQPVAFWCNPISGHNTLYWYLQNLGQGPELLIRYENEEAVDDSQLPKDRFSAERLKGVDSTLKIQPAELGDSAVYLCASSFRSTDTQYFGPGTRLTVL.

The chain recombines TRBV10-3 with TRBJ2-7, with D possibly TRBD2 on 6 matching bases. V lost 7 bases and J 6 bases, leaving 19 bases between the germline ends. CDR3 length equals 14 residues. Per germline, CDR1 ENHRY and CDR2 SYGVKD. CDR3 coding DNA: TGTGCCATCAATTCGGGACGGGAGTCTCTCGAGCAGTACTTC. This translates into CAINSGRESLEQYF.

V gene TRBV28 combines with J gene TRBJ1-1; a weak D match, TRBD1 (5 bases). The CDR3 totals 14 residues. CDR1 is MDHEN, CDR2 SYDVKM, per germline. Trimming shortened V by 3 bases and J by 1 base, and 9 bases separated the two germline ends. This CDR3 is CASSFAGRNTEAFF. CDR3 coding DNA: TGTGCCAGCAGTTTTGCAGGGAGGAACACTGAAGCTTTCTTT. The whole variable domain, filled in from reference TRBV28 and TRBJ1-1, reads DVKVTQSSRYLVKRTGEKVFLECVQDMDHENMFWYRQDPGLGLRLIYFSYDVKMKEKGDIPEGYSVSREKKERFSLILESASTNQTSMYLCASSFAGRNTEAFFGQGTRLTVV.

The chain uses TRBV12-3 or TRBV12-4 and TRBJ2-7; D may be TRBD1 or TRBD2 (5 bases each). V was trimmed by 1 base and J by 11 bases, leaving 9 bases between them. The CDR3 is 11 amino acids. As DNA, the CDR3 is TGTGCCAGCAGTTTAGGGGGGAATAAGTACTTC. Encoded protein: CASSLGGNKYF.

The rearrangement links TRBV13 to TRBJ1-1; no clear D gene. Trimming removed 7 bases at V and 0 bases at J, with 9 bases between. Germline V gene sequence: CDR1 PRHDT, CDR2 FYEKMQ (reference sequence). The CDR3 loop spans 13 amino acids. CDR3 sequence (DNA): TGTGCCAGCACCCCCAGGATGAACACTGAAGCTTTCTTT. It codes for CASTPRMNTEAFF. Using reference TRBV13 and TRBJ1-1 for the parts outside the CDR3, the full variable domain is AAGVIQSPRHLIKEKRETATLKCYPIPRHDTVYWYQQGPGQDPQFLISFYEKMQSDKGSIPDRFSAQQFSDYHSELNMSSLELGDSALYFCASTPRMNTEAFFGQGTRLTVV.

V usage is TRBV5-5 and J usage is TRBJ1-1; 7 positions agree with TRBD1. CDR1 SGHKS and CDR2 YYEKEE come from the germline V gene (reference sequence). V shed 1 base and J 1 base; nucleotides not matched to a gene: 13. The CDR3 sequence is 18 residues long. The CDR3 sequence: CASSLTTTGSGSNTEAFF. The DNA of the CDR3 is TGTGCCAGCAGCTTGACCACGACAGGGAGTGGGTCGAACACTGAAGCTTTCTTT. The full variable domain, with the rest looked up from reference TRBV5-5 and TRBJ1-1, is DAGVTQSPTHLIKTRGQQVTLRCSPISGHKSVSWYQQVLGQGPQFIFQYYEKEERGRGNFPDRFSARQFPNYSSELNVNALLLGDSALYLCASSLTTTGSGSNTEAFFGQGTRLTVV.

The J gene is TRBJ1-1, the V gene TRBV3-1 (or the pseudogene TRBV3-2); unclear D gene. This CDR3 is built from 15 residues. Trimming stripped 0 bases from V and 0 bases from J, with 8 bases between. In germline, CDR1 is LGHDT, CDR2 YNNKEL (reference sequence). The chain's CDR3 is CASSQEGRVNTEAFF. As DNA, the CDR3 is TGTGCCAGCAGCCAAGAAGGCAGAGTGAACACTGAAGCTTTCTTT.

The chain joins TRBV7-9 to TRBJ2-1, with 9 bases aligning to TRBD2. The CDR3 totals 15 residues. Trimming removed 5 bases from V and 4 bases from J; junction bases left unmatched: 6. In germline, CDR1 is SEHNR, CDR2 FQNEAQ (reference sequence). In DNA form, the CDR3 reads TGTGCCAGCAGCCCACGACTAGCGGTATACAATGAGCAGTTCTTC. Residues: CASSPRLAVYNEQFF.

The rearrangement joins TRBV9 to TRBJ1-3; TRBD1 aligns across 10 bases. V lost 0 bases to trimming and J lost 0 bases; unmatched junction nucleotides: 0. The CDR3 is made up of 16 amino acids. Germline V gives CDR1 SGDLS, CDR2 YYNGEE. CDR3 amino acids: CASSVGDRGSGNTIYF. CDR3 DNA: TGTGCCAGCAGCGTAGGGGACAGGGGCTCTGGAAACACCATATATTTT.

This chain connects TRBV11-2 to TRBJ1-4, with 8 bases lining up with TRBD1. J was trimmed by 6 bases and V by 6 bases; bases with no gene match: 6. The CDR3 consists of 14 residues. Germline CDR1 reads SGHAT; CDR2 reads FQNNGV. The CDR3 sequence is CASSRQGADEKLFF. The CDR3 nucleotides are TGTGCCAGCAGTCGGCAGGGGGCAGATGAAAAACTGTTTTTT.

Here the CDR3 DNA reads TGTGCCATTAATCAGGGGACAGATACGCAGTATTTT. Encoded protein: CAINQGTDTQYF. The chain couples TRBV10-3 to TRBJ2-3; D might be TRBD1 (6 bases). From germline, CDR1 is ENHRY and CDR2 SYGVKD. This CDR3 is built from 12 residues. Trimming pared 9 bases from V and 3 bases from J, leaving 10 bases between.

This clone was recorded only once. The J gene is TRBJ2-5, the V gene TRBV20-1; TRBD2 agrees at 13 bases. Germline-derived CDR1 and CDR2 are DFQATT and SNEGSKA (reference sequence). This CDR3 region has 16 residues. V gave up 3 bases and J gave up 4 bases; unmatched junction bases: 8. DNA of the CDR3: TGCAGTGCTAGTACTAGCGGGAGGGCCGGTTTAGAGACCCAGTACTTC. Its protein product is CSASTSGRAGLETQYF.

The rearrangement uses TRBV27 and TRBJ2-1; D is possibly TRBD1 or TRBD2 (5 bases each). Trimming shortened V by 7 bases and J by 6 bases, and 16 bases separated the two germline ends. This CDR3 region has 14 residues. Germline V gene sequence: CDR1 MNHEY, CDR2 SMNVEV (reference sequence). The DNA of the CDR3 is TGTGCCAGCAAATTCGGACCCGGGGCCAATGAGCAGTTCTTC. This encodes CASKFGPGANEQFF.

The chain employs TRBV7-6 and TRBJ1-1, with D uncertain. Germline V lookup: CDR1 SGHVS, CDR2 FNYEAQ. The CDR3 runs 16 residues. The V end was cut by 1 base, the J end by 0 bases, with 12 bases between. CDR3 in DNA: TGTGCCAGCAGCTTAGGCGCTAGCAGCGTGAACACTGAAGCTTTCTTT. As protein: CASSLGASSVNTEAFF. Complete variable domain (other parts from reference TRBV7-6 and TRBJ1-1): GAGVSQSPRYKVTKRGQDVALRCDPISGHVSLYWYRQALGQGPEFLTYFNYEAQQDKSGLPNDRFSAERPEGSISTLTIQRTEQRDSAMYRCASSLGASSVNTEAFFGQGTRLTVV.

This clone was counted once. This rearrangement joins TRBV18 to TRBJ1-1, with D perhaps TRBD1 (5 bases). CDR3 length: 13 amino acids. Germline CDR1 is KGHSH and CDR2 is LQKENI. V gave up 3 bases and J gave up 6 bases, with 11 bases separating them. This CDR3 reads CASSPQGRAEAFF. The CDR3, as DNA: TGTGCCAGCTCACCTCAGGGAAGGGCTGAAGCTTTCTTT.

In DNA, the CDR3 is TGTGCCAGCTCTAGCGGGAGGGCGGAGACCCAGTACTTC. Translated, it gives CASSSGRAETQYF. This chain joins TRBV2 and TRBJ2-5; 12 nucleotides match TRBD2. V shed 8 bases and J 5 bases; nucleotides not matched to a gene: 3. CDR3 length: 13 amino acids. Per germline, CDR1 SNHLY and CDR2 FYNNEI.

The CDR3 coding sequence is TGTGCCAGCAGCTTGGCGTTGGTCAAAAACATTCAGTACTTC. This gives the protein CASSLALVKNIQYF. This sequence joins TRBV5-6 and TRBJ2-4; D remains ambiguous. The V end lost 0 bases, the J end lost 3 bases, and 7 bases lay between the germline ends. Germline CDR1 and CDR2: SGHDT and YYEEEE. The CDR3 runs 14 residues.

This rearrangement joins TRBV7-6 to TRBJ1-1; D is possibly TRBD1 (5 bases). Germline CDR1 is SGHVS and CDR2 is FNYEAQ. V was pared by 5 bases and J by 2 bases, with 15 bases between. This CDR3 contains 15 residues. CDR3: CASSLYLDTNTEAFF. The CDR3 nucleotides are TGTGCCAGCAGCCTGTATTTGGACACCAACACTGAAGCTTTCTTT.